The T cell receptor beta chain described here comes from a study of patients and donors after allogeneic stem cell transplantation. The CDR3 covers 16 residues. V shed 1 base, J shed 8 bases, and the junction held 8 bases outside the gene matches. CDR1 and CDR2 (germline): MNHEY, SMNVEV (reference sequence). One entry per CDR3 protein, called by TCRdb with MiXCR from the RT-PCR reads. Of about 410,000 distinct CDR3 sequences listed, 15% to 20% are singletons. This clonotype was recorded a few times. The source of this sequence is a human donor who was either an allogeneic HSCT recipient or a stem cell or donor lymphocyte infusion donor (not recorded which). It is not recorded whose cells these are; they may come from a transplant donor. Sequenced sample: blood, either unsorted or a sorted T cell fraction (not recorded which). The gene calls are TRBV27 and TRBJ2-2; TRBD1 aligns across 9 bases. In DNA, the CDR3 is TGTGCCAGCAGTTTATGGGCCGGGACAGGGAGTGGGGAGCTGTTTTTT. The encoded protein is CASSLWAGTGSGELFF.